This T cell receptor beta chain is from a study of T cell responses to AZD1222 COVID-19 vaccine. Study-wide results and caveats: Researchers report vaccine-associated CD4 TCRs spanning spike, with dominance at 160-218 and 743-854. Clonal diversity was possibly underestimated, and white British individuals and females predominated among donors. Targeting of unmutated variant regions was reportedly seen in nearly half of spike-specific TCRs.

Assay: immunoSEQ multiplex PCR; the TCRdb copy retains only in-frame clones and omits some. The table includes around 150,000 clones, 92% detected once. The CDR3 runs to 15 residues. Trimming took 4 bases from V and 4 from J; bases not matched to a gene: 5. The germline V gene encodes CDR1 SGHRS and CDR2 YFSETQ. Regarding this clone: The antigen is undetermined.

This sequence joins TRBV5-1 and TRBJ1-4, with 9 bases identical to TRBD1. This specimen was peripheral blood, taken 28 days after the second AZD1222 dose. This sequence was found in an adult who received the AZD1222 COVID-19 vaccine. This chain's CDR3 is CASSPLTGGNEKLFF. The DNA of the CDR3 is TGCGCCAGCAGCCCTCTGACAGGGGGTAATGAAAAACTGTTTTTT.